This TCR beta chain appears in the sequencing data of a study of regulatory T cells in long-lasting Graves disease. For the study at large: Antithyroid drug use was under 3 months in newly diagnosed Graves' patients.

The CDR3 has 14 amino acids. The V end was cut by 4 bases, the J end by 3 bases, with 13 bases between. Germline CDR1 and CDR2: SEHNR and FQNEAQ (reference sequence). CDR3-region Arm-PCR and iRepertoire HTBI primers produced the TCR beta libraries. TCRdb reanalysed the multiplex PCR reads using MiXCR and keeps one entry per CDR3 protein. The profile shows over 400,000 distinct CDR3 sequences, 14% of them singletons. Specified time point: newly diagnosed GD, antithyroid drugs for less than 3 months. Construction of the TCR library relied on RNA isolated from PBMCs. As to this clonotype: Antigen specificity is unknown.

General study results and limits: Patients with persistent Graves' had lower TCR diversity than newly diagnosed patients. It was peripheral blood alone, not thyroid tissue, that was studied. Favoring TRBV28, TRBJ1-2 and TRBJ2-5 was a feature seen in persistent disease.

The same data also went into a second study, on T cells in Graves' hyperthyroidism and ophthalmopathy.

The clonotype originates from a woman aged 45-65 years with Graves disease. Sequenced here: peripheral blood mononuclear cells (PBMCs), sampled at new diagnosis, from a patient treated with antithyroid drugs. The chain employs TRBV7-9 and TRBJ2-7; the D gene could be TRBD1 or TRBD2 (6 bases each). CDR3: CASSSRGGGYEQYF. Here the CDR3 DNA reads TGTGCCAGCAGCTCCAGGGGAGGCGGCTACGAGCAGTACTTC. Complete variable domain (other parts from reference TRBV7-9 and TRBJ2-7): DTGVSQNPRHKITKRGQNVTFRCDPISEHNRLYWYRQTLGQGPEFLTYFQNEAQLEKSRLLSDRFSAERPKGSFSTLEIQRTEQGDSAMYLCASSSRGGGYEQYFGPGTRLTVT.